The clone carrying this T cell receptor (beta chain) was seen many times. This record belongs to a study of metastatic and nonmetastatic thyroid tumors. Overall study context: Across peripheral blood and tumor or nodule tissue samples taken from malignant and benign thyroid patients, the repertoires were compared with one another.

Until they underwent thyroid surgery, no patient had received any treatment. TCRdb reanalyzed the PCR reads with MiXCR. The sample shows 15,000 to 19,000 clones, 23% of them seen only once. Germline V gives CDR1 SGHRS, CDR2 YFSETQ. This CDR3 has 14 amino acids. The V end lost 1 base, the J end lost 8 bases, and 12 bases lay between the germline ends. Sequencing was done on a sample of tumor tissue. The TCR originated in a female donor with papillary thyroid cancer or a benign thyroid nodule (not recorded which). Some clones in this sample may be carry-over from other donors' samples. The genes are TRBV5-1 and TRBJ1-4, with D possibly TRBD1 on 6 matching bases. CDR3 sequence: CASSLLPGDEKLFF. CDR3 bases: TGCGCCAGCAGCTTGTTACCAGGGGACGAAAAACTGTTTTTT.